A single T cell receptor (beta chain) is shown here with its context. Its antigen is as yet unknown. This sample was included in a study of T cell repertoires in cytomegalovirus infection. Study at large: It can be stated that public TCR beta signatures indicated CMV infection as well as a matching HLA type. General study results and limits: Summed frequency of public TCR beta families distinguished CMV carriers with the relevant HLA.

CDR1 DFQATT and CDR2 SNEGSKA come from the germline V gene (reference sequence). The CDR3 runs to 15 residues. V dropped 3 bases and J dropped 1; count of bases not matched to a gene: 4. TCRdb called the reads again in MiXCR, with one record for every CDR3 protein. The sample has some 450,000 distinct CDR3 sequences, 31% seen once; the top ten hold approximately 14%. This TCR was recovered from a human donor in good health (CMV status not recorded). Some clones in this sample may be carry-over from other donors' samples. Sequencing was carried out using PBMCs. This rearrangement joins TRBV20-1 to TRBJ2-5; TRBD2 matches 11 bases. CDR3 in amino acids: CSASASGGSQETQYF. For the CDR3, the DNA is TGCAGTGCTAGTGCTAGCGGGGGGAGCCAAGAGACCCAGTACTTC.